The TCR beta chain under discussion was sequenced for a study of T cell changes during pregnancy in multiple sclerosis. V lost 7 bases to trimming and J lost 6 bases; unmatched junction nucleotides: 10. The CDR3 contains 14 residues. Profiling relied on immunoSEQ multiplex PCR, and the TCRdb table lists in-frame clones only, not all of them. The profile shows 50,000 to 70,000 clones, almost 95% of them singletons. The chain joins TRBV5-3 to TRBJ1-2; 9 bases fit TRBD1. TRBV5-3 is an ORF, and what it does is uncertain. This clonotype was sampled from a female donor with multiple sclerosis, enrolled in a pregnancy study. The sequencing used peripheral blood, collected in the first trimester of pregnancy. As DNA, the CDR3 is TGTGCCAGACTCCCCCACGGGACAGGGCATGGCTACACCTTC. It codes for CARLPHGTGHGYTF.